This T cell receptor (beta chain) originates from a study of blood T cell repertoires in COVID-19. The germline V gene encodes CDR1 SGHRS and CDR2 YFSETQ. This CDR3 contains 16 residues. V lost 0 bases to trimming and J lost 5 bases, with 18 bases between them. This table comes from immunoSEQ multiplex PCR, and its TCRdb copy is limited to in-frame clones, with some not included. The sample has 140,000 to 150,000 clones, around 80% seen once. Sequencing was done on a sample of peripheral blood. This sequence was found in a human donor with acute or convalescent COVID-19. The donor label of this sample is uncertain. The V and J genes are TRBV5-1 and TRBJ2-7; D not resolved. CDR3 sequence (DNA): TGCGCCAGCAGCTTGGTAGCTCCAGACCCGTGGGACGAGCAGTACTTC. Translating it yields CASSLVAPDPWDEQYF.